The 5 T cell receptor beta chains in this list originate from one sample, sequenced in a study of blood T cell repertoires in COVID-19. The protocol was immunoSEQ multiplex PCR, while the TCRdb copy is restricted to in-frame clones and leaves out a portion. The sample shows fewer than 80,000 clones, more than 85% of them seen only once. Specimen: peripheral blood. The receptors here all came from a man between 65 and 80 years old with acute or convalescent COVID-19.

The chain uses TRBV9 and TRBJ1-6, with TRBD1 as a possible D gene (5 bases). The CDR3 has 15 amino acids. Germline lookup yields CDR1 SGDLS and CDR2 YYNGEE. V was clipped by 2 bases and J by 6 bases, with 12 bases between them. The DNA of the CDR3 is TGTGCCAGCAGCGTTGACCTGGGGGGTAATTCACCCCTCCACTTT. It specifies CASSVDLGGNSPLHF. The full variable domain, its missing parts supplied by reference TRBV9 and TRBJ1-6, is DSGVTQTPKHLITATGQRVTLRCSPRSGDLSVYWYQQSLDQGLQFLIQYYNGEERAKGNILERFSAQQFPDLHSELNLSSLELGDSALYFCASSVDLGGNSPLHFGNGTRLTVT.

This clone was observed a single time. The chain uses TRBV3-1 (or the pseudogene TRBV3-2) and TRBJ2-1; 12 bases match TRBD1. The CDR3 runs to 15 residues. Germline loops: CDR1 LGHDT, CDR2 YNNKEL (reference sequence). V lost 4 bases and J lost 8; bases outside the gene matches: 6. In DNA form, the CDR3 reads TGTGCCAGCAGCCGATCGGGACAGGGGGCGGATGAGCAGTTCTTC. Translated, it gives CASSRSGQGADEQFF.

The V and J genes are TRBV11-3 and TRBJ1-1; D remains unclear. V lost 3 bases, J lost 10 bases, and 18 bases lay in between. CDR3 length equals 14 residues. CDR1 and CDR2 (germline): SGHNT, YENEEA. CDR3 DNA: TGTGCCAGCAGCTTGGTACGACCAACTAATGGAGCTTTCTTT. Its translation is CASSLVRPTNGAFF.

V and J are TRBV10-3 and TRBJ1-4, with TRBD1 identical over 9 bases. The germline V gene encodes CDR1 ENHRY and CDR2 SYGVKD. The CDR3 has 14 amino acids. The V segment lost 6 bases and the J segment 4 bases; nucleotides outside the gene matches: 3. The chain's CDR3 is CAIRKDRGNEKLFF. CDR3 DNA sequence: TGTGCCATCAGAAAGGACAGGGGTAATGAAAAACTGTTTTTT.

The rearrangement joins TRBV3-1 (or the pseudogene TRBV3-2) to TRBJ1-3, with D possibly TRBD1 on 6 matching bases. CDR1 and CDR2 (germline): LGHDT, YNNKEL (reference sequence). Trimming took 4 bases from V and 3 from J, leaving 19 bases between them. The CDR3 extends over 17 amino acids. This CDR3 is CASSRSLGGSGGNTIYF. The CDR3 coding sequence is TGTGCCAGCAGCCGATCTTTAGGGGGAAGTGGTGGAAACACCATATATTTT.